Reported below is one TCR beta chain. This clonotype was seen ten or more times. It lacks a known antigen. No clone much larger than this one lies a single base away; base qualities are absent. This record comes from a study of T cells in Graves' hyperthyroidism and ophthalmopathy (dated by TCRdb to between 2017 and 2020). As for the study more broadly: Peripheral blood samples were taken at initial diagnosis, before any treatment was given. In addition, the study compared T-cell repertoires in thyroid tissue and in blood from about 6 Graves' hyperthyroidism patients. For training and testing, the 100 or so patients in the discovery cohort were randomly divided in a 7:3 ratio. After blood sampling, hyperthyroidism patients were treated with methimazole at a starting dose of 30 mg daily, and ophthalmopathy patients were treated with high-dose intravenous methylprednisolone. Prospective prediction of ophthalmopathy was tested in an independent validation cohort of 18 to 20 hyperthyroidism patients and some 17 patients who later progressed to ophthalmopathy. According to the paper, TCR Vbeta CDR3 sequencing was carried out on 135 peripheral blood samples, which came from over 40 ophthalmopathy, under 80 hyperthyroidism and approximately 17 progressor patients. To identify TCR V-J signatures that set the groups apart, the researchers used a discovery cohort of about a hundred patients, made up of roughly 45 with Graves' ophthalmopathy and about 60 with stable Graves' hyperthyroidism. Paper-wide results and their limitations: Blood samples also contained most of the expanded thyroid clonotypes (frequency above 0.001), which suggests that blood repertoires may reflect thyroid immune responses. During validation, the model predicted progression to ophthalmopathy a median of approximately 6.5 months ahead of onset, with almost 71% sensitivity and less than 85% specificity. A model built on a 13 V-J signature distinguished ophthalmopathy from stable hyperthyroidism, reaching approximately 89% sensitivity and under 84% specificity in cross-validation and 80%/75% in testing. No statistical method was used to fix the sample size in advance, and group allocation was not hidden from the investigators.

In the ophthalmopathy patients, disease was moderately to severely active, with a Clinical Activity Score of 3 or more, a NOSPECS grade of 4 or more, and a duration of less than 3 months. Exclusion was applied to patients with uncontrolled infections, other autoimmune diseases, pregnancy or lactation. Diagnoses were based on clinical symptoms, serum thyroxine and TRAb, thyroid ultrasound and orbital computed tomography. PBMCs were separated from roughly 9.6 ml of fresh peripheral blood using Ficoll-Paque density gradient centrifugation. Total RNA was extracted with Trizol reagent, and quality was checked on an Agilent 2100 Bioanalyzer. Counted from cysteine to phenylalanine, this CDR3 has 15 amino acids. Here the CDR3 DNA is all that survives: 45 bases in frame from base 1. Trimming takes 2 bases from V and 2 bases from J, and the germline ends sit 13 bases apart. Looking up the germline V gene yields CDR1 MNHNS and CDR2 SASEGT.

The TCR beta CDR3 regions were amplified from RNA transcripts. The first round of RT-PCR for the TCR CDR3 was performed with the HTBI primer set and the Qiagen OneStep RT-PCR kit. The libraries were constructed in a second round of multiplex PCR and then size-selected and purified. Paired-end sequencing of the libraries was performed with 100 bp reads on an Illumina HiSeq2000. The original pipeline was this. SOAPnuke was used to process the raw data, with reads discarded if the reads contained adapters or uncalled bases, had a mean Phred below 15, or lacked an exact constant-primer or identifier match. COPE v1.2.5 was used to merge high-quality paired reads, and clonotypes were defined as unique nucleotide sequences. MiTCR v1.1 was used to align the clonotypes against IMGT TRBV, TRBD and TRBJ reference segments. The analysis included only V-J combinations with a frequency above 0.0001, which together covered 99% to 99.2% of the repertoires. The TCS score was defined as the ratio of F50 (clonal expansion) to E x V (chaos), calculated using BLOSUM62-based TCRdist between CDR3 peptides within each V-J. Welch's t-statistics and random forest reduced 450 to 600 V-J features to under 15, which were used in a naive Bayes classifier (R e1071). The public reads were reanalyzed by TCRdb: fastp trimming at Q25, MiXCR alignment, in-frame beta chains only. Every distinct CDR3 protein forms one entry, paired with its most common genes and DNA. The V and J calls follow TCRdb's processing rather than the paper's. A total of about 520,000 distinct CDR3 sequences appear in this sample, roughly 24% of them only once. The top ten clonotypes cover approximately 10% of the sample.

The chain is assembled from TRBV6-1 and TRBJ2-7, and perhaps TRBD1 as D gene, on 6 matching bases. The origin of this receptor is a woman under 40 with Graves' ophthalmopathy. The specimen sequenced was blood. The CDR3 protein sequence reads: CASSESPTGTYEQYF. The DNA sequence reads TGTGCCAGCAGTGAATCCCCGACAGGAACCTACGAGCAGTACTTC.